This TCR beta chain was sequenced during a study of blood T cell repertoires in COVID-19. CDR1 and CDR2 from the germline V gene are MNHEY and SVGAGI. V was trimmed by 6 bases and J by 1 base, leaving 9 bases between them. This CDR3 comprises 13 residues. Measured with immunoSEQ multiplex PCR; TCRdb has only the in-frame clones, and not every one. The table has approximately 240,000 clones, roughly 80% seen once. The TCR originated in a woman younger than 45 who had recovered from COVID-19. The J gene is TRBJ1-1, the V gene TRBV6-5; D gene unclear. What was sequenced was peripheral blood. CDR3 coding DNA: TGTGCCAGCAGGGCTCAGGAGAACACTGAAGCTTTCTTT. Its translation is CASRAQENTEAFF.